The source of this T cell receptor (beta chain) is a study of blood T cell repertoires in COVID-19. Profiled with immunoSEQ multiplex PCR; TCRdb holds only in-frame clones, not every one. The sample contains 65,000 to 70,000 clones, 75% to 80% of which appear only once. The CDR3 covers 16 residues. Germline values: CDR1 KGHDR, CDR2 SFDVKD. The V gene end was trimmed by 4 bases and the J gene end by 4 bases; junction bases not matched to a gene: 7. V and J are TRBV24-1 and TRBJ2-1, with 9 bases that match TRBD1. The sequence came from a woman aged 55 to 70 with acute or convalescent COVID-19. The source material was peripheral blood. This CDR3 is CATSDPTGTGYNEQFF. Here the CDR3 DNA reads TGTGCCACCAGTGACCCTACCGGGACAGGGTACAATGAGCAGTTCTTC.